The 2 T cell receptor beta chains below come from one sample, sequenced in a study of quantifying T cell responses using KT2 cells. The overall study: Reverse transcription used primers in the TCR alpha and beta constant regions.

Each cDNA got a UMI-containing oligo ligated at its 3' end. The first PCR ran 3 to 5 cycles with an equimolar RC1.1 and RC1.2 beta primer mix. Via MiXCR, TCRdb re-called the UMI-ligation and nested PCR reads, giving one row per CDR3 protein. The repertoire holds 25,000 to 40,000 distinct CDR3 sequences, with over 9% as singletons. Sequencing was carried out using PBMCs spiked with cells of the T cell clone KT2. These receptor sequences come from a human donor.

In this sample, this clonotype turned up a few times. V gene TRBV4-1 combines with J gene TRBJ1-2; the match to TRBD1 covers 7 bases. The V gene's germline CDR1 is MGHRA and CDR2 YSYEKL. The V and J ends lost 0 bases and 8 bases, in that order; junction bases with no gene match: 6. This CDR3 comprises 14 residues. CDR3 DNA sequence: TGCGCCAGCAGCCAAGATCGGACAGGCTGGGGCTACACCTTC. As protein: CASSQDRTGWGYTF.

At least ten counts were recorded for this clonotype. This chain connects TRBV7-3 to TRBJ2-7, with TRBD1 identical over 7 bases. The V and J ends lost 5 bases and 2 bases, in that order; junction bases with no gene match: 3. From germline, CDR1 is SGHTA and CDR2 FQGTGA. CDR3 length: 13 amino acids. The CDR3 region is CASSLDRAYEQYF. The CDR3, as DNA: TGTGCCAGCAGCCTCGACAGGGCCTACGAGCAGTACTTC.